The T cell receptor beta chain described here comes from a study of metastatic and nonmetastatic thyroid tumors. About this clone: Its antigen is as yet unknown.

Using MiXCR, TCRdb re-called clones from the PCR reads. This table has 15,000 to 20,000 clones, 20% to 25% appearing once. Overall study findings and caveats: Malignant tumors reportedly showed significantly higher TCR beta diversity than benign nodules in both blood and tumor.

All patients were treatment-naive before thyroid surgery. The CDR3 is 15 residues long. Trimming shortened V by 2 bases and J by 6 bases, and 14 bases separated the two germline ends. Germline V lookup: CDR1 MNHEY, CDR2 SMNVEV (reference sequence). The sequencing sample was made of adjacent normal tissue. The TCR originated in a female donor with papillary thyroid cancer or a benign thyroid nodule (not recorded which). Some clones in this sample may be carry-over from other donors' samples. The chain is built from TRBV27 and TRBJ2-1; D is perhaps TRBD1 (7 bases). The CDR3 protein is CASSLRRDSLNEQFF. CDR3 nucleotide sequence: TGTGCCAGCAGTTTAAGGCGGGACAGCCTCAATGAGCAGTTCTTC.